Presented here are 8 T cell receptor beta chains from one specimen sequenced in a study of regulatory T cells in long-lasting Graves disease. Sequencing libraries for TCR beta were prepared with iRepertoire HTBI primers and Arm-PCR of CDR3 regions. In TCRdb, the multiplex PCR reads were re-called with MiXCR into one record per CDR3 protein. The sample consists of hundreds of thousands of distinct CDR3 sequences, roughly a fifth of them appearing once. Time point in this sample: persistent/refractory GD, antithyroid drugs over 5 years with positive TRAb. From RNA extracted from PBMCs, the TCR library was made. Sequenced material: peripheral blood mononuclear cells (PBMCs), taken when the disease was refractory, from a patient treated with antithyroid drugs. Receptors originate from a female donor with Graves disease.

This clonotype was picked up many times. At one of its ends the junction is not consistent with the germline gene, which may arise from a read error. The chain carries TRBV11-2 and TRBJ2-7; D is uncertain. The CDR3 is 12 residues long. Germline V gene sequence: CDR1 SGHAT, CDR2 FQNNGV. CDR3 bases: TGTGCCAGCAGATTAGACGGCTACGAGCAGTACTTC. Its protein is CASRLDGYEQYF. The full variable domain, its missing parts supplied by reference TRBV11-2 and TRBJ2-7, is EAGVAQSPRYKIIEKRQSVAFWCNPISGHATLYWYQQILGQGPKLLIQFQNNGVVDDSQLPKDRFSAERLKGVDSTLKIQPAKLEDSAVYLCASRLDGYEQYFGPGTRLTVT.

This clonotype was seen repeatedly, ten times or more. V and J are TRBV9 and TRBJ2-7; D gene unclear. Trimming left V 0 bases short and J 3 bases short, with 13 bases between. Looked up from germline, CDR1 is SGDLS and CDR2 is YYNGEE. There are 15 residues in the CDR3. The CDR3 bases are TGTGCCAGCAGCGTAGGTCCAGAGATTAACTACGAGCAGTACTTC. As protein: CASSVGPEINYEQYF.

This clonotype was counted at least ten times. The gene calls are TRBV6-5 and TRBJ1-2, with TRBD1 matching over 11 bases. The CDR3 is made up of 15 amino acids. J gave up 5 bases and V 4 bases, and 6 bases lay outside the gene matches. The germline V gene has CDR1 MNHEY and CDR2 SVGAGI. CDR3 amino acids: CASSSLDRGLYGYTF. The CDR3 coding sequence is TGTGCCAGCAGTTCCCTGGACAGGGGGCTGTATGGCTACACCTTC.

This clonotype appeared a few times. J is TRBJ2-5 and V is TRBV4-1, with D possibly matching TRBD2 (7 bases). The CDR3 is 18 amino acids. Germline V gives CDR1 MGHRA, CDR2 YSYEKL. V was pared by 3 bases and J by 5 bases, with 25 bases between. As DNA, the CDR3 is TGCGCCAGCAGCCAGAGATTCCTAGGGGGGGGGCACGGGGAGACCCAGTACTTC. Translation gives CASSQRFLGGGHGETQYF.

This clonotype was counted ten times or more. The chain joins TRBV20-1 to TRBJ2-5; the D is unclear. V was shortened by 4 bases and J by 3 bases, with 12 bases between the two germline ends. The CDR3 has 13 amino acids. Germline V lookup: CDR1 DFQATT, CDR2 SNEGSKA (reference sequence). The CDR3 region is CSATRTVKETQYF. In DNA, the CDR3 is TGCAGTGCTACAAGGACGGTTAAAGAGACCCAGTACTTC.

This clonotype was found a few times. The V gene is TRBV30, the J gene TRBJ1-1; tentative D call: TRBD1 (5 bases). This CDR3 spans 13 amino acids. V was cut by 0 bases and J by 1 base, with 6 bases left in between. The germline V gene has CDR1 GTSNPN and CDR2 SVGIG (reference sequence). CDR3 sequence: CAWSVRANTEAFF. Written as DNA, the CDR3 is TGTGCCTGGAGTGTCAGGGCGAACACTGAAGCTTTCTTT.

This clonotype was recorded many times. CDR3 protein: CASKAGGSPYEQYF. DNA of the CDR3: TGTGCCAGCAAGGCTGGGGGGTCCCCCTACGAGCAGTACTTC. The chain combines TRBV2 with TRBJ2-7; possibly TRBD2 for D (6 bases). The CDR3 extends over 14 amino acids. CDR1 and CDR2 from the germline V gene are SNHLY and FYNNEI. The ends were cut back, 7 bases at V and 2 bases at J, with 15 bases in the middle.

This rearrangement joins TRBV19 to TRBJ1-1; a possible D gene is TRBD1 (5 bases). This CDR3 region has 14 residues. The germline V gene encodes CDR1 LNHDA and CDR2 SQIVND (reference sequence). The V gene lost 7 bases and the J gene lost 3 bases, with 15 bases spanning the gap. The CDR3 coding sequence is TGTGCCAGTACCCCGGGGGGGACCCACACTGAAGCTTTCTTT. Translating it yields CASTPGGTHTEAFF.